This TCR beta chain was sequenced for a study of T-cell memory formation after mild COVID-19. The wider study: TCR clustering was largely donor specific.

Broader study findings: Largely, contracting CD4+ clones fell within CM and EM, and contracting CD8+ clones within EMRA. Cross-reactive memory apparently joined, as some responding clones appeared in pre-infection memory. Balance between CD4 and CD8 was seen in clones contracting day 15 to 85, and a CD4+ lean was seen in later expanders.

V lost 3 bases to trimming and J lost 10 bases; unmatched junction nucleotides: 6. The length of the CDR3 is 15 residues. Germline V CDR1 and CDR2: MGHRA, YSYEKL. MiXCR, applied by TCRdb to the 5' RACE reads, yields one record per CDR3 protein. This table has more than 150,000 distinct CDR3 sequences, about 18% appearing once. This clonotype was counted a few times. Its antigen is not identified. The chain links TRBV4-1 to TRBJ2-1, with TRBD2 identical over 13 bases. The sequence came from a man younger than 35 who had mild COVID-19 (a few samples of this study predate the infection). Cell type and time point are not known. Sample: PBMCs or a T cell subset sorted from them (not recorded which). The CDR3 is CASSHGLAGAEEQFF. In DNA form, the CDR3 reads TGCGCCAGCAGCCACGGACTAGCGGGGGCCGAGGAGCAGTTCTTC.